This T cell receptor beta chain was identified during a study of shared clonotypes between healthy human individuals. Study-wide points: Generation probability values for non-shared clonotypes were lower than those for clonotypes shared by all four donors. Naive subsets generally exceeded memory subsets in estimated richness.

Per the germline V gene, CDR1 is MGHRA and CDR2 is YSYEKL. V lost 0 bases and J lost 8, with 16 bases in between. The CDR3 runs 16 residues. Here immunoSEQ multiplex PCR was the method, and the copy in TCRdb shows in-frame clones only, minus some. The data hold about 1,900,000 clones, with about 95% observed a single time. As regards this clone: Its antigen is undetermined.

Positive CCR7 selection of CD45RO-negative cells yielded the naive CD8 cells, and terminally differentiated effector memory CD45RA+ cells were excluded. This sequence originates from a man between 18 and 35 years old in good health. The chain joins TRBV4-1 to TRBJ1-4; D might be TRBD1 (5 bases). The sequenced sample consisted of naive CD8+ T cells sorted from blood. Here the CDR3 reads CASSQERGAVGEKLFF. Written as DNA, the CDR3 is TGCGCCAGCAGCCAAGAGCGCGGGGCTGTAGGAGAAAAACTGTTTTTT.